This entry is about one T cell receptor (beta chain). This sample was taken from a study of cytomegalovirus exposure and HLA in healthy donors. CDR1 is MNHEY, CDR2 SVGAGI, per germline. CDR3 size: 12 residues. Trimming cost V 6 bases and J 6 bases; bases outside gene matches: 2. 13 Jbeta primers and 60 Vbeta primers were used for the PCR. This table comes from immunoSEQ multiplex PCR, and its TCRdb copy is limited to in-frame clones, with some not included. The sample consists of some 140,000 clones, approximately 80% of them appearing once. This sequence originates from a man between 25 and 39 years old in good health and CMV-seronegative. The J gene is TRBJ2-1, the V gene TRBV6-5; 7 positions agree with TRBD2. Sequenced input: PBMCs. The CDR3 protein is CASRGGFNEQFF. The DNA for the CDR3 is TGTGCCAGCAGGGGGGGGTTCAATGAGCAGTTCTTC.